This TCR beta chain was sequenced for a study of blood T cell repertoires in COVID-19. Here immunoSEQ multiplex PCR was the method, and the copy in TCRdb shows in-frame clones only, minus some. The data show about 29,000 clones, with 70% to 90% seen just once and around 30% held by the top ten. Germline V gene lookup returns CDR1 SNHLY and CDR2 FYNNEI. CDR3 length: 13 amino acids. V lost 11 bases and J lost 4, with 15 bases in between. Seattle participants joined during active infection and were tracked over time. The source is a woman older than 75 with COVID-19, enrolled during active disease. The rearrangement uses TRBV2 and TRBJ1-3; no definite D call. Sequenced material: peripheral blood. The CDR3 protein is CADSSGGGNTIYF. CDR3 DNA sequence: TGTGCCGACTCTTCTGGCGGGGGAAACACCATATATTTT.